The 28 T cell receptor beta chains listed next were all sequenced from one sample in a study of T cells in Graves' hyperthyroidism and ophthalmopathy. TCR beta CDR3 regions were amplified from RNA. During a first-round RT-PCR of the TCR CDR3, the HTBI primer set was used. A single record per CDR3 protein comes from TCRdb applying MiXCR to the multiplex PCR reads. The sample includes more than 500,000 distinct CDR3 sequences, 46% of them seen just once. Material for sequencing was peripheral blood or thyroid tissue (not recorded which). The origin of the receptors is an adult woman with Graves' disease, either hyperthyroidism or ophthalmopathy (not recorded which).

V and J are TRBV9 and TRBJ1-6; no firm D call. CDR3 length equals 17 residues. The germline V gene encodes CDR1 SGDLS and CDR2 YYNGEE. Deletions cut 4 bases from V and 0 bases from J, with 14 bases between. CDR3 DNA: TGTGCCAGCAGCCAAGAGTTCCCGAGCTCCTATAATTCACCCCTCCACTTT. Protein product: CASSQEFPSSYNSPLHF.

CDR3 loop: CSVVFGTRDQETQYF. The CDR3 coding sequence is TGCAGCGTCGTTTTCGGGACTAGGGACCAAGAGACCCAGTACTTC. The rearrangement joins TRBV29-1 to TRBJ2-5; 8 nucleotides line up with TRBD2. Germline loops: CDR1 SQVTM, CDR2 ANQGSEA. The CDR3 contains 15 residues. Trimming took 6 bases from V and 0 from J; bases not matched to a gene: 9.

The chain is built from TRBV7-2 and TRBJ2-1; TRBD2 aligns across 11 bases. V lost 5 bases to trimming and J lost 1 base; unmatched junction nucleotides: 7. From germline, CDR1 is SGHTA and CDR2 FQGNSA. The CDR3 has 17 amino acids. The DNA of the CDR3 is TGTGCCAGCAGCCCCATGACTAGCGGGATTTCCTACAATGAGCAGTTCTTC. The encoded protein is CASSPMTSGISYNEQFF.

The chain uses TRBV5-1 and TRBJ1-2; TRBD1 is a possible D gene (5 bases). The ends were cut back, 0 bases at V and 5 bases at J, with 11 bases in the middle. Germline CDR1 reads SGHRS; CDR2 reads YFSETQ. This CDR3 is 14 amino acids long. The CDR3 here is CASSLGAGRYGYTF. The DNA of the CDR3 is TGCGCCAGCAGCTTGGGTGCAGGGCGATATGGCTACACCTTC.

This clonotype was picked up many times. The chain couples TRBV10-3 to TRBJ2-7, with TRBD1 as a possible D gene (6 bases). Looked up from germline, CDR1 is ENHRY and CDR2 is SYGVKD. The CDR3 runs 14 residues. V shed 11 bases and J shed 7 bases, with 24 bases lying between them. The CDR3 DNA reads as TGTGCCTACATGGACCGAACAGGGTCTGGAGAGCAGTACTTC. Its protein product is CAYMDRTGSGEQYF.

This chain connects TRBV11-2 to TRBJ2-7; D is unresolved. CDR3 length equals 11 residues. The V end was cut by 10 bases, the J end by 7 bases, with 14 bases between. Looked up from germline, CDR1 is SGHAT and CDR2 is FQNNGV. The CDR3 spells CATAPGGEQYF. Written as DNA, the CDR3 is TGTGCCACCGCACCGGGTGGGGAGCAGTACTTC.

This clonotype was counted ten times or more. This rearrangement joins TRBV6-5 to TRBJ2-5, with D possibly being TRBD2 (6 bases). V was cut by 0 bases and J by 5 bases, with 10 bases left in between. The CDR3 has 14 amino acids. From germline, CDR1 is MNHEY and CDR2 SVGAGI. CDR3 coding DNA: TGTGCCAGCAGTTACTCGGGGGGTCCGGAGACCCAGTACTTC. Protein: CASSYSGGPETQYF.

This chain's CDR3 is CSGRSETQYF. In DNA, the CDR3 is TGCAGCGGGAGGAGTGAGACCCAGTACTTC. The genes are TRBV29-1 and TRBJ2-5, with D possibly TRBD2 on 5 matching bases. In germline, CDR1 is SQVTM, CDR2 ANQGSEA. The CDR3 sequence is 10 residues long. V was trimmed by 7 bases and J by 5 bases, leaving 8 bases between them.

The CDR3 bases are TGTGCCAGCAGGGTTGGGACAGGCCCCCACCAAGAGACCCAGTACTTC. Translated: CASRVGTGPHQETQYF. The chain links TRBV2 to TRBJ2-5, with 8 bases aligning to TRBD1. The CDR3 has 16 residues. The germline V gene has CDR1 SNHLY and CDR2 FYNNEI. Germline trimming cut 6 bases from V and 0 bases from J; bases unmatched to any gene: 9.

The genes are TRBV7-2 and TRBJ2-3; D unclear. Germline-derived CDR1 and CDR2 are SGHTA and FQGNSA. This CDR3 is 12 amino acids long. V was pared by 5 bases and J by 1 base, with 4 bases between. CDR3 DNA sequence: TGTGCCAGCAGCACCCGCACAGATACGCAGTATTTT. It is translated as CASSTRTDTQYF. Full variable domain (missing parts from reference TRBV7-2 and TRBJ2-3): GAGVSQSPSNKVTEKGKDVELRCDPISGHTALYWYRQSLGQGLEFLIYFQGNSAPDKSGLPSDRFSAERTGGSVSTLTIQRTQQEDSAVYLCASSTRTDTQYFGPGTRLTVL.

The CDR3 region is CASSSYRATEAFF. In DNA form, the CDR3 reads TGTGCCAGCAGCAGCTACAGGGCGACTGAAGCTTTCTTT. This chain links TRBV9 with TRBJ1-1; weak D call: TRBD1 (6 bases). Germline lookup yields CDR1 SGDLS and CDR2 YYNGEE. This CDR3 region has 13 residues. The ends were cut back, 4 bases at V and 5 bases at J, with 12 bases in the middle.

This clonotype came up once. V usage is TRBV12-3 or TRBV12-4 and J usage is TRBJ2-7, with TRBD1 matching 7 bases. V gave up 5 bases and J gave up 4 bases; unmatched junction bases: 5. This CDR3 spans 13 amino acids. CDR3 in DNA: TGTGCCAGCAGTCGAGACAGGGTTTACGAGCAGTACTTC. Translation: CASSRDRVYEQYF.

This clonotype has more than one count but fewer than ten. The chain uses TRBV29-1 and TRBJ1-1; 7 nucleotides agree with TRBD1. V shed 3 bases, J shed 5 bases, and the junction held 6 bases outside the gene matches. Germline CDR1 SQVTM, CDR2 ANQGSEA. The CDR3 loop spans 13 amino acids. The CDR3 is CSVDDRVTTEAFF. CDR3 sequence (DNA): TGCAGCGTTGATGACAGGGTTACGACTGAAGCTTTCTTT. Together with reference TRBV29-1 and TRBJ1-1, the CDR3 gives the full variable domain: SAVISQKPSRDICQRGTSLTIQCQVDSQVTMMFWYRQQPGQSLTLIATANQGSEATYESGFVIDKFPISRPNLTFSTLTVSNMSPEDSSIYLCSVDDRVTTEAFFGQGTRLTVV.

Many counts were recorded for this clonotype. The chain links TRBV29-1 to TRBJ2-7, with D maybe TRBD1 (6 bases). Germline V lookup: CDR1 SQVTM, CDR2 ANQGSEA. This CDR3 comprises 12 residues. V lost 5 bases and J lost 7, with 15 bases in between. The CDR3, as DNA: TGCAGCGTTAGGGACACCCCGAGGGAGCAGTACTTC. This gives the protein CSVRDTPREQYF.

This clonotype was observed at least ten times. The V call is TRBV3-1, the J call TRBJ1-5, with D maybe TRBD1 (5 bases). V lost 1 base to trimming and J lost 7 bases, with 8 bases between them. This CDR3 spans 13 amino acids. Germline CDR1 and CDR2: LGHDT and YNNKEL (reference sequence). The CDR3 nucleotides are TGTGCCAGCAGCCAAGGCAGGGACCAGCCCCAGCATTTT. Encoded protein: CASSQGRDQPQHF.

This chain uses TRBV29-1 with TRBJ1-5; D uncertain. Germline CDR1 and CDR2: SQVTM and ANQGSEA. The CDR3 is 10 amino acids. The CDR3 DNA reads TGCACCCCTCCCAATCAGCCCCAGCATTTT. Encoded protein: CTPPNQPQHF.

Notes on this clonotype: This could be a read error, since a much larger clone is one nucleotide away. The chain links TRBV11-2 to TRBJ1-3; D is perhaps TRBD1 (6 bases). CDR1 and CDR2 (germline): SGHAT, FQNNGV. The CDR3 contains 15 residues. The V end lost 5 bases, the J end lost 4 bases, and 15 bases lay between the germline ends. The CDR3 nucleotides read TGTGCCAGCAGCCTACAGGGAAGCGCGGGAAACACCATATATTTT. As protein: CASSLQGSAGNTIYF.

This clonotype has just one count. No conserved phenylalanine or tryptophan ends this CDR3, so it is likely a read error. The DNA is omitted, as the CDR3 cannot be located on it reliably, and the CDR3 follows TCRdb's listing. The rearrangement uses TRBV5-1 and TRBJ2-7; no DNA check was done on the table's D call, TRBD1. The CDR3 is 9 residues long, ends included. CDR1 and CDR2 (germline): SGHRS, YFSETQ. CDR3 protein: CASSPRDRG.

In this sample, this clonotype turned up many times. The chain employs TRBV5-6 and TRBJ1-5; D not resolved. The length of the CDR3 is 14 residues. In germline, CDR1 is SGHDT, CDR2 YYEEEE. Trimming shortened V by 2 bases and J by 3 bases, and 9 bases separated the two germline ends. The CDR3 here is CASSLYGVNQPQHF. DNA of the CDR3: TGTGCCAGCAGCTTATACGGCGTCAATCAGCCCCAGCATTTT.

This clonotype has at least ten counts. Germline is not matched at one junction end, which may reflect a read error. This chain uses TRBV5-1 with TRBJ1-1; no definite D call. The CDR3 runs to 13 residues. The germline V gene encodes CDR1 SGHRS and CDR2 YFSETQ. The chain's CDR3 is CAGRKTAGTEAFF. Here the CDR3 DNA reads TGCGCCGGCAGGAAAACAGCAGGCACTGAAGCTTTCTTT.

The genes are TRBV30 and TRBJ2-2, with 8 bases fitting TRBD1. Germline assignment: CDR1 GTSNPN and CDR2 SVGIG (reference sequence). J lost 6 bases, V lost 3 bases, and 3 bases had no gene match. The CDR3 runs 13 residues. CDR3 nucleotides: TGTGCCTGGAGGACAGGGGTGGCCGGGGAGCTGTTTTTT. It is translated as CAWRTGVAGELFF. Full variable domain (missing parts from reference TRBV30 and TRBJ2-2): SQTIHQWPATLVQPVGSPLSLECTVEGTSNPNLYWYRQAAGRGLQLLFYSVGIGQISSEVPQNLSASRPQDRQFILSSKKLLLSDSGFYLCAWRTGVAGELFFGEGSRLTVL.

This clonotype appeared a few times. The chain couples TRBV30 to TRBJ1-1; D unresolved. The CDR3 is made up of 11 amino acids. From germline, CDR1 is GTSNPN and CDR2 SVGIG (reference sequence). The germline V and J ends were trimmed by 3 bases and 5 bases, with 7 bases remaining between them. CDR3 DNA sequence: TGTGCCTGGAGCAGTCTAACTGAAGCTTTCTTT. This codes for CAWSSLTEAFF. The full variable domain, in which reference TRBV30 and TRBJ1-1 provide the parts outside the CDR3, is SQTIHQWPATLVQPVGSPLSLECTVEGTSNPNLYWYRQAAGRGLQLLFYSVGIGQISSEVPQNLSASRPQDRQFILSSKKLLLSDSGFYLCAWSSLTEAFFGQGTRLTVV.

V usage is TRBV25-1 and J usage is TRBJ2-5; D possibly matches TRBD1 or TRBD2 (5 bases each). V was cut by 8 bases and J by 2 bases, with 9 bases left in between. Germline values: CDR1 MGHDK, CDR2 SYGVNS. CDR3 size: 12 residues. The CDR3 sequence: CASFGGQETQYF. As DNA, the CDR3 is TGTGCCAGCTTTGGGGGACAAGAGACCCAGTACTTC. Using reference TRBV25-1 and TRBJ2-5 for the parts outside the CDR3, the full variable domain is EADIYQTPRYLVIGTGKKITLECSQTMGHDKMYWYQQDPGMELHLIHYSYGVNSTEKGDLSSESTVSRIRTEHFPLTLESARPSHTSQYLCASFGGQETQYFGPGTRLLVL.

This clonotype was detected ten times or more. This chain links TRBV5-8 with TRBJ1-2; D is undetermined. This CDR3 spans 15 amino acids. Per germline, CDR1 SGHTS and CDR2 YDEGEE. Trimming took off 4 bases at V and 3 bases at J, with 16 bases between the two ends. CDR3 amino acids: CASSPRTGSDYGYTF. The CDR3, as DNA: TGTGCCAGCAGCCCTAGGACCGGGAGCGACTATGGCTACACCTTC.

As to this clonotype: A much larger clone lies a single base off, so this may be a read error. J is TRBJ1-4 and V is TRBV7-9, with D unclear. The CDR3 is 14 amino acids. Germline CDR1 SEHNR, CDR2 FQNEAQ (reference sequence). Trimming took 5 bases from V and 7 from J, leaving 14 bases between them. Here the CDR3 reads CASSPAPWGEKLFF. In DNA form, the CDR3 reads TGTGCCAGCAGCCCGGCCCCCTGGGGTGAAAAACTGTTTTTT.

The chain recombines TRBV10-1 with TRBJ1-1, with no clear D. V was trimmed by 4 bases and J by 3 bases, leaving 9 bases between them. From germline, CDR1 is WNHNN and CDR2 SYGVQD (reference sequence). The CDR3 length is 13 residues. DNA of the CDR3: TGCGCCAGCAGTGTCAGGACGTACACTGAAGCTTTCTTT. It translates to CASSVRTYTEAFF.

Comments on this clonotype: At one end the junction does not follow the germline gene, possibly because of a read error. The rearrangement uses TRBV6-6 and TRBJ2-7, with D perhaps TRBD2 (5 bases). From germline, CDR1 is MNHNY and CDR2 SVGAGI (reference sequence). The CDR3 is 12 amino acids. CDR3 coding DNA: TGTGCCGGCAGTGCGGGTTACTACGAGCAGTACTTC. It yields the protein CAGSAGYYEQYF.

This chain uses TRBV7-2 with TRBJ2-2; D possibly matches TRBD1 or TRBD2 (6 bases each). Germline V gene sequence: CDR1 SGHTA, CDR2 FQGNSA. The ends were cut back, 7 bases at V and 6 bases at J, with 15 bases in the middle. The CDR3 covers 14 residues. For the CDR3, the DNA is TGTGCCAGCACCCCGATGGAGGGGGCCGGGGAGCTGTTTTTT. It yields the protein CASTPMEGAGELFF.